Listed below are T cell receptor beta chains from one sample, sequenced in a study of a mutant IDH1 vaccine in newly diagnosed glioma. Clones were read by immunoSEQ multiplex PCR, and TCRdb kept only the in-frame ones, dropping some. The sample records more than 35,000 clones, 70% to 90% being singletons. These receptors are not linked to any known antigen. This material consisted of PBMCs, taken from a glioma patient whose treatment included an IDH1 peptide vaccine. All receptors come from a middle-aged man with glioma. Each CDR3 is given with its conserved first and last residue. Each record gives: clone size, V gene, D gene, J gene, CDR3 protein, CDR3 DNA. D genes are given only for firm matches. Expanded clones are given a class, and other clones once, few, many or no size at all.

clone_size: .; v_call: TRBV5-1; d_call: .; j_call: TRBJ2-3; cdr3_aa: CASSLKASSGDTQYF; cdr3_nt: TGCGCCAGCAGCTTGAAAGCGAGCTCAGGGGATACGCAGTATTTT
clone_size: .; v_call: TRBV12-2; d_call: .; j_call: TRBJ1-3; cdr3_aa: CASRLGGSGSGNTIYF; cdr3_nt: TGTGCAAGTCGCTTAGGAGGATCGGGTTCTGGAAACACCATATATTTT
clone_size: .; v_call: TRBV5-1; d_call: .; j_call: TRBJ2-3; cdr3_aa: CASSRLDSTDTQYF; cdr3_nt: TGCGCCAGCAGCCGGCTAGACTCCACAGATACGCAGTATTTT
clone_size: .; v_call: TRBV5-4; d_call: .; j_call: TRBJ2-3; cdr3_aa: CASSSPGSLARDTQYF; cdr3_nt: TGTGCCAGCAGCTCCCCGGGCTCCTTGGCACGAGATACGCAGTATTTT
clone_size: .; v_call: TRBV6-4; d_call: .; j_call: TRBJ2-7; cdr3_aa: CASNRDPYEQYF; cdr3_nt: TGTGCCAGCAACAGGGACCCCTACGAGCAGTACTTC
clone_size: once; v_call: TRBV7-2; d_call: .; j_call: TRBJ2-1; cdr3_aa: CASSRCPELGVNNEQFF; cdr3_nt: TGTGCCAGCAGCCGGTGCCCGGAATTAGGGGTTAACAATGAGCAGTTCTTC
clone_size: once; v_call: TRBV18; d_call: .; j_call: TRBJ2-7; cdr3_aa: CASSTGSYEQYF; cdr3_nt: TGTGCCAGCTCAACGGGATCCTACGAGCAGTACTTC
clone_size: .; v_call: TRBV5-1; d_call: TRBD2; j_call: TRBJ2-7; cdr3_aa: CASSVPGLAGGSEQYF; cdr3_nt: TGCGCCAGCAGCGTCCCGGGACTAGCGGGAGGGAGTGAGCAGTACTTC
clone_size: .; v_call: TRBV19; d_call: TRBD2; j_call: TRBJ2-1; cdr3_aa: CASSIGTSMWDEQFF; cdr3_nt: TGTGCCAGTAGTATCGGGACTAGCATGTGGGATGAGCAGTTCTTC
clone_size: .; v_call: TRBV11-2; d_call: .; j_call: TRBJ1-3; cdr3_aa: CASSSIYSFSGNTIYF; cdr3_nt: TGTGCCAGCAGCTCGATTTACAGCTTCTCTGGAAACACCATATATTTT
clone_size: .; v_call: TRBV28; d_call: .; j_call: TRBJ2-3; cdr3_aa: CATLPGQNYYASTDTQYF; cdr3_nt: TGTGCCACCTTGCCCGGACAGAACTACTATGCTAGCACAGATACGCAGTATTTT
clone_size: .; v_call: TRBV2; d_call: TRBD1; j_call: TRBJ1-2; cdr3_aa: CASRENRDRVGGYTF; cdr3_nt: TGTGCCAGCAGGGAAAACCGCGACAGGGTCGGCGGCTACACCTTC
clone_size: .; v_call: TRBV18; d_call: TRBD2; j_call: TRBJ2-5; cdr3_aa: CASSPPWKRGETQYF; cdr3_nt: TGTGCCAGCTCACCACCGTGGAAGCGGGGGGAGACCCAGTACTTC
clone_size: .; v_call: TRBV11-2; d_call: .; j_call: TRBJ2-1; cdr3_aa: CASSLDYRYNEQFF; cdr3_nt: TGTGCCAGCAGCTTAGATTATCGGTACAATGAGCAGTTCTTC
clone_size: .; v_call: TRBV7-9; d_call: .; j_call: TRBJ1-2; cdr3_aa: CASSSPLIYTF; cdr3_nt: TGTGCCAGCAGCTCCCCCTTAATCTACACCTTC
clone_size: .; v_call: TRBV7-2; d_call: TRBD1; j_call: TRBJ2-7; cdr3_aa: CASSWDRGGEQYF; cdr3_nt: TGTGCCAGCAGTTGGGACAGGGGAGGCGAGCAGTACTTC
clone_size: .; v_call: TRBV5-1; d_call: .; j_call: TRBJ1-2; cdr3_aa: CASSPLGRGPYGYTF; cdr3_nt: TGCGCCAGCAGCCCCCTTGGCAGGGGTCCCTATGGCTACACCTTC
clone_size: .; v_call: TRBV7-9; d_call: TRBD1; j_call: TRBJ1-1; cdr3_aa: CASSSSGQGDTEAFF; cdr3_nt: TGTGCCAGCAGCTCCTCGGGACAGGGGGACACTGAAGCTTTCTTT
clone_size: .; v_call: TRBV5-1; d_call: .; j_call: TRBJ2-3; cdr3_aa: CASSLVLGTDTQYF; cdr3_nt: TGCGCCAGCAGCTTGGTGTTAGGCACAGATACGCAGTATTTT
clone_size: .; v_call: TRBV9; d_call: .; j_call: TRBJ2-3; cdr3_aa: CASSVGTDTQYF; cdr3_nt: TGTGCCAGCAGCGTAGGAACAGATACGCAGTATTTT
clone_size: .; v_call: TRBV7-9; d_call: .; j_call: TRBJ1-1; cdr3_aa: CASSPRRLEGAEAFF; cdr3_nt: TGTGCCAGCAGCCCCCGACGCCTTGAAGGAGCTGAAGCTTTCTTT
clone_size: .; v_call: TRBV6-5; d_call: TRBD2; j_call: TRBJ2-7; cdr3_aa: CASSFPLSSGLYEQYF; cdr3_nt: TGTGCCAGCAGTTTCCCTCTTAGTAGCGGGCTATACGAGCAGTACTTC
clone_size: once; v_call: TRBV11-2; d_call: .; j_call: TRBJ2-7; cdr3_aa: CASSPAYEQYF; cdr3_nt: TGTGCCAGCAGCCCGGCCTACGAGCAGTACTTC
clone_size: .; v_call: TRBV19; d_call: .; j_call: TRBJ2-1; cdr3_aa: CASSPQQNSYNEQFF; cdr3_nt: TGTGCCAGTAGCCCCCAGCAGAACTCCTACAATGAGCAGTTCTTC
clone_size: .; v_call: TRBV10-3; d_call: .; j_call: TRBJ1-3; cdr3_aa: CAISEPGNTIYF; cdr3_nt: TGTGCCATCAGTGAACCTGGAAACACCATATATTTT
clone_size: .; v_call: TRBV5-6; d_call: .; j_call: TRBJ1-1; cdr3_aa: CASSLRGAAGTEAFF; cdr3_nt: TGTGCCAGCAGCTTGCGGGGGGCGGCGGGGACTGAAGCTTTCTTT
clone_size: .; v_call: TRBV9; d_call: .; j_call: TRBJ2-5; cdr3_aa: CASSPQPGQQETQYF; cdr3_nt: TGTGCCAGCAGCCCACAACCAGGGCAGCAAGAGACCCAGTACTTC
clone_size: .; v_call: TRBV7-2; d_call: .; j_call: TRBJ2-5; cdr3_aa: CASSLGAAQETQYF; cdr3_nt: TGTGCCAGCAGCTTAGGGGCGGCCCAAGAGACCCAGTACTTC
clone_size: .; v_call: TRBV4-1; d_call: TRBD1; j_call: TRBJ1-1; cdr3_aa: CASSQGDSSIPEAFF; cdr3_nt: TGCGCCAGCAGCCAGGGGGACAGCTCCATTCCAGAAGCTTTCTTT
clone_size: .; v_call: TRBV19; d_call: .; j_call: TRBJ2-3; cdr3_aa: CASSLWTLTTDTQYF; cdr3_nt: TGTGCCAGTAGTCTCTGGACACTGACGACAGATACGCAGTATTTT
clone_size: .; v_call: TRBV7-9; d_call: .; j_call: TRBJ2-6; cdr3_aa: CASSLGKGANVLTF; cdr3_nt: TGTGCCAGCAGCTTGGGTAAAGGGGCCAACGTCCTGACTTTC
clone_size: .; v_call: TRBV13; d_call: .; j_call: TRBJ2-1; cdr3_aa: CASSPGAYNEQFF; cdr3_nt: TGTGCCAGCAGCCCCGGAGCCTACAATGAGCAGTTCTTC
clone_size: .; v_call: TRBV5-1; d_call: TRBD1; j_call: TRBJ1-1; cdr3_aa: CASSHGRTGLNTEAFF; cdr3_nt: TGCGCCAGCAGCCACGGCCGGACAGGACTGAACACTGAAGCTTTCTTT
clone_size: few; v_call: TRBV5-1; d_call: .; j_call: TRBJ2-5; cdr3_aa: CASSRQQETQYF; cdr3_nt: TGCGCCAGCAGCCGACAGCAAGAGACCCAGTACTTC
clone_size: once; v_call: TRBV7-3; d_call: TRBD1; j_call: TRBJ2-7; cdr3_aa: CASRPGTGDYEQYF; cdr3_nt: TGTGCCAGCAGGCCCGGGACAGGAGACTACGAGCAGTACTTC
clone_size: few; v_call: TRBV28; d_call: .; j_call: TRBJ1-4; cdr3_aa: CASSLGQMNEKLFF; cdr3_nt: TGTGCCAGCAGTTTAGGACAAATGAATGAAAAACTGTTTTTT
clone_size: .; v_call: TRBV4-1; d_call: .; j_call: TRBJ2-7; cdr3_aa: CASSDRGLLEQYF; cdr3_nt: TGCGCCAGCAGCGACCGGGGCCTCCTAGAGCAGTACTTC
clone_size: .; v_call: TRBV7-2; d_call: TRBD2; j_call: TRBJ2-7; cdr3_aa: CASSLLAGGEQYF; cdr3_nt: TGTGCCAGCAGCTTACTAGCGGGAGGCGAGCAGTACTTC
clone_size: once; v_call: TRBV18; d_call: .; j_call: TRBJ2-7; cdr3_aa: CASSPLGYEQYF; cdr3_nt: TGTGCCAGCTCACCCCTCGGGTACGAGCAGTACTTC
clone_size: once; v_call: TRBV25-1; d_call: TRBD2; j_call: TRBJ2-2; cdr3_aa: CASKTSGRAGELFF; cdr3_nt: TGTGCCAGCAAGACTAGCGGGAGGGCCGGGGAGCTGTTTTTT
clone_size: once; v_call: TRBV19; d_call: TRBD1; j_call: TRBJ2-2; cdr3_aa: CASSIWGTGEAGELFF; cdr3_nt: TGTGCCAGTAGTATATGGGGGACAGGGGAAGCCGGGGAGCTGTTTTTT
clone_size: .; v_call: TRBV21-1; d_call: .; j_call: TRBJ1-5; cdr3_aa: CASHRVSNQPQHF; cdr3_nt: TGTGCCAGTCACAGGGTTAGCAATCAGCCCCAGCATTTT
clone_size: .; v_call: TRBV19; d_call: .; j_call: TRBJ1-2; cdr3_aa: CASSSRGPPYGYTF; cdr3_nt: TGTGCCAGTAGTTCCCGAGGACCACCCTATGGCTACACCTTC
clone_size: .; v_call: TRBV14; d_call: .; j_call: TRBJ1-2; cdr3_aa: CASSQPDRVGYTF; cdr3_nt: TGTGCCAGCAGCCAGCCGGACAGAGTAGGCTACACCTTC
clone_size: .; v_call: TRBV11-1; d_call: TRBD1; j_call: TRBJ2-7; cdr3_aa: CASSYPTGKPYEQYF; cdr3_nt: TGTGCCAGCAGCTACCCGACAGGGAAACCCTACGAGCAGTACTTC